This T cell receptor beta chain came from a study of breast tumors, draining lymph nodes, adjacent tissues. The study, taken as a whole, reports: That most tumor T cells come from lymph nodes remained unproven.

This clonotype was observed at least ten times. No antigen is known for it. Germline V lookup: CDR1 LGHNT, CDR2 FRNRAP. V was pared by 6 bases and J by 7 bases, with 13 bases between. The CDR3 spans 14 residues. TCRdb ran MiXCR on the multiplex PCR reads and lists one entry per CDR3 protein. In the table there are some 38,000 distinct CDR3 sequences, over 30% of which are singletons. The receptor was derived from a female donor with breast cancer. Some clones in this sample may be carry-over from other donors' samples. The sample taken for sequencing was breast tumor tissue. V gene TRBV12-5 combines with J gene TRBJ1-6, with a possible D match to TRBD1 (5 bases). This chain's CDR3 is CASGPDTLNSPLHF. The CDR3 DNA is TGTGCTAGTGGACCGGACACCCTGAATTCACCCCTCCACTTT.